Listed here are 11 T cell receptor beta chains from one sample, sequenced in a study of T cell repertoires in cytomegalovirus infection. Their antigens remain unidentified. MiXCR, applied by TCRdb to the reads, yields one record per CDR3 protein. Here the sample spans about 500,000 distinct CDR3 sequences, about 33% being singletons. The sample here was cultured PBMCs, taken from culture after CMV antigen stimulation. The receptor set was obtained from a human donor in good health (CMV status not recorded). Some clones in this sample may be carry-over from other donors' samples.

Turning to this clonotype: Germline is not matched at one junction end, which may reflect a read error. CDR3 protein: CASSQRTGNAEAFF. Written as DNA, the CDR3 is TGTGCCAGCAGCCAACGGACGGGGAACGCTGAAGCTTTCTTT. This chain joins TRBV3-1 and TRBJ1-1; no clear D gene. CDR1 and CDR2 from the germline V gene are LGHDT and YNNKEL (reference sequence). The CDR3 is 14 residues long.

This clonotype has a handful of counts. The rearrangement uses TRBV27 and TRBJ1-4, with a possible D match to TRBD1 (6 bases). In germline, CDR1 is MNHEY, CDR2 SMNVEV (reference sequence). Trimming shortened V by 6 bases and J by 5 bases, and 13 bases separated the two germline ends. CDR3 size: 14 residues. The CDR3 spells CASRHPTGNEKLFF. The DNA of the CDR3 is TGTGCCAGCAGGCATCCGACAGGAAATGAAAAACTGTTTTTT. The entire variable domain, with the rest obtained from reference TRBV27 and TRBJ1-4, is as follows: EAQVTQNPRYLITVTGKKLTVTCSQNMNHEYMSWYRQDPGLGLRQIYYSMNVEVTDKGDVPEGYKVSRKEKRNFPLILESPSPNQTSLYFCASRHPTGNEKLFFGSGTQLSVL.

CDR3 coding DNA: TGTGCCAGCAGGAGAGCTGACTTGATCGTGTACGAGCAGTACGTC. Protein sequence: CASRRADLIVYEQYV. J is TRBJ2-7 and V is TRBV6-1; no firm D call. This CDR3 has 15 amino acids. Germline V gives CDR1 MNHNS, CDR2 SASEGT. The germline V and J ends were trimmed by 6 bases and 4 bases, with 19 bases remaining between them.

The V gene is TRBV29-1, the J gene TRBJ2-3, with TRBD1 as a possible D gene (5 bases). The CDR3 length is 16 residues. V lost 2 bases to trimming and J lost 0 bases, with 15 bases between them. Germline CDR1 SQVTM, CDR2 ANQGSEA. The CDR3 spells CSVERRQGPSTDTQYF. CDR3 sequence (DNA): TGCAGCGTTGAAAGGCGGCAGGGCCCTAGCACAGATACGCAGTATTTT.

The chain recombines TRBV2 with TRBJ2-5; either TRBD1 or TRBD2 may supply D (5 bases each). The CDR3 totals 15 residues. V was trimmed by 2 bases and J by 1 base, leaving 11 bases between them. Germline-derived CDR1 and CDR2 are SNHLY and FYNNEI. CDR3 DNA: TGTGCCAGCAGTGAATTGGGACCATCCCAAGAGACCCAGTACTTC. Encoded protein: CASSELGPSQETQYF.

The chain joins TRBV20-1 to TRBJ1-1; D gene uncertain. The CDR3 has 13 residues. V was pared by 3 bases and J by 1 base, with 9 bases between. CDR1 and CDR2 (germline): DFQATT, SNEGSKA (reference sequence). The chain's CDR3 is CSASGIKNTEAFF. Written as DNA, the CDR3 is TGCAGTGCTAGTGGCATAAAGAACACTGAAGCTTTCTTT.

The chain employs TRBV5-1 and TRBJ2-3, with 7 positions matching TRBD2. The junction had 3 bases not matched to a gene; V was cut back by 1 base and J by 1 base. CDR1 and CDR2 (germline): SGHRS, YFSETQ. The CDR3 spans 15 residues. The CDR3 bases are TGCGCCAGCAGCTTGATGCTAGCGGGCACAGATACGCAGTATTTT. This gives the protein CASSLMLAGTDTQYF.

This clonotype appeared many times. The CDR3: CASSQVAASSYNEQFF. The CDR3 coding sequence is TGCGCCAGCAGCCAAGTTGCTGCCAGCTCCTACAATGAGCAGTTCTTC. V is TRBV4-1 and J is TRBJ2-1; D ambiguous. The CDR3 contains 16 residues. CDR1 and CDR2 (germline): MGHRA, YSYEKL. V shed 1 base and J shed 0 bases, with 10 bases lying between them.

J is TRBJ2-3 and V is TRBV11-3; tentatively, D is TRBD2 (5 bases). Germline values: CDR1 SGHNT, CDR2 YENEEA. This CDR3 is built from 16 residues. V lost 1 base and J 0 bases, leaving 11 bases between the germline ends. The CDR3 DNA follows: TGTGCCAGCAGCTTAGGAGGGTCGGTGAGCACAGATACGCAGTATTTT. This sequence encodes CASSLGGSVSTDTQYF.

This chain connects TRBV6-2 or TRBV6-3 to TRBJ2-1; 10 positions match TRBD2. The V gene's germline CDR1 is MNHEY and CDR2 SVGEGT. Trimming removed 5 bases from V and 6 bases from J; junction bases left unmatched: 13. The CDR3 runs to 17 residues. CDR3 region: CASSPYSSGRPANEQFF. DNA of the CDR3: TGTGCCAGCAGTCCGTACTCTAGCGGGAGACCCGCCAATGAGCAGTTCTTC.

The J gene is TRBJ1-3, the V gene TRBV11-2; weak D call: TRBD1 (6 bases). V lost 4 bases and J lost 5, with 18 bases in between. Germline CDR1 is SGHAT and CDR2 is FQNNGV. The CDR3 sequence is 16 residues long. The CDR3 loop reads CASSSLRGTKRNTIYF. Written as DNA, the CDR3 is TGTGCCAGCAGCTCCCTTCGAGGGACAAAGCGAAACACCATATATTTT.